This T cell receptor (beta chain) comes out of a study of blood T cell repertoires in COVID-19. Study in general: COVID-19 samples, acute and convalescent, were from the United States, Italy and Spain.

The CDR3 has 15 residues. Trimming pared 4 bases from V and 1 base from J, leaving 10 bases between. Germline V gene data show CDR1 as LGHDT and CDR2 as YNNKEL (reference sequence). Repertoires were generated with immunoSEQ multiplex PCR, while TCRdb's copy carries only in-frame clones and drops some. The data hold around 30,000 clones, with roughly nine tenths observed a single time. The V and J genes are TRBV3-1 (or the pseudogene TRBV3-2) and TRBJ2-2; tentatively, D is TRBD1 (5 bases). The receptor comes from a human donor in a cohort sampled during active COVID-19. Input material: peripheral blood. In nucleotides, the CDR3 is TGTGCCAGCAGCCTCAGGGTGGTGAACACCGGGGAGCTGTTTTTT. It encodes CASSLRVVNTGELFF.